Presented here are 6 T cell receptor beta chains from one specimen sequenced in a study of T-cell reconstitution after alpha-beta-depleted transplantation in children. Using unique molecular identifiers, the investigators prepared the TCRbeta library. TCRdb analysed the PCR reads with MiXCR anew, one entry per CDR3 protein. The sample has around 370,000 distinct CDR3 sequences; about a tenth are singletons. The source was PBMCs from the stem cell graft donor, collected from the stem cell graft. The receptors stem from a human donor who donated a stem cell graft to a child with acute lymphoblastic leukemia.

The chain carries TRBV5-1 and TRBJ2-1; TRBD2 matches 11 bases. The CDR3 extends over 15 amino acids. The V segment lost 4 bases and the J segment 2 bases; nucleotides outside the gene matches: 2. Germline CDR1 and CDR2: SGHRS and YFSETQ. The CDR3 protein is CASSEGLAAYNEQFF. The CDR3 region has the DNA TGCGCCAGCAGCGAGGGACTAGCGGCCTACAATGAGCAGTTCTTC.

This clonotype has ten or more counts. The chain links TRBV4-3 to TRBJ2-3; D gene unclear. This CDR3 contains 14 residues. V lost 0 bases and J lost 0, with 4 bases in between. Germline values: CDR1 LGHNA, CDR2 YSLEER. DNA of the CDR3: TGCGCCAGCAGCCAAGATATCAGCACAGATACGCAGTATTTT. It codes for CASSQDISTDTQYF.

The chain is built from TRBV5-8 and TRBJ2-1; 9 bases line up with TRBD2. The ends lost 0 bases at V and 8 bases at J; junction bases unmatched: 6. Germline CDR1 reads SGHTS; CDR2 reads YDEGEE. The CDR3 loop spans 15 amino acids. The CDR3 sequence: CASSLDSGRGDEQFF. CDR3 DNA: TGTGCCAGCAGCTTGGATAGCGGGAGAGGCGATGAGCAGTTCTTC.

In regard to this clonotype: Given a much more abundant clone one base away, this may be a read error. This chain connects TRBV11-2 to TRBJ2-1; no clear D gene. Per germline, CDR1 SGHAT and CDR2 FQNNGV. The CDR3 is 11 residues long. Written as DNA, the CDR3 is TGTGCCAGCAGCTCCTACGATGAGCAGTTCTTC. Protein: CASSSYDEQFF.

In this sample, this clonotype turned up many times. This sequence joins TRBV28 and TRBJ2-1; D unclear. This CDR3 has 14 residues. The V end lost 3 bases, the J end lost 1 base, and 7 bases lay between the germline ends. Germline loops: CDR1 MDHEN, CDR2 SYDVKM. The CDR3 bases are TGTGCCAGCAGTTTCCCCGGTTCCTACAATGAGCAGTTCTTC. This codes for CASSFPGSYNEQFF.

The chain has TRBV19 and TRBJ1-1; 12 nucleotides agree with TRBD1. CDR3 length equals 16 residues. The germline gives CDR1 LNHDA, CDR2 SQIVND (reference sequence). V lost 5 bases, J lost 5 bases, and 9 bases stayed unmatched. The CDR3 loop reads CASSEPGQGARTEAFF. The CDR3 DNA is TGTGCCAGTAGTGAACCGGGACAGGGGGCGCGGACTGAAGCTTTCTTT.